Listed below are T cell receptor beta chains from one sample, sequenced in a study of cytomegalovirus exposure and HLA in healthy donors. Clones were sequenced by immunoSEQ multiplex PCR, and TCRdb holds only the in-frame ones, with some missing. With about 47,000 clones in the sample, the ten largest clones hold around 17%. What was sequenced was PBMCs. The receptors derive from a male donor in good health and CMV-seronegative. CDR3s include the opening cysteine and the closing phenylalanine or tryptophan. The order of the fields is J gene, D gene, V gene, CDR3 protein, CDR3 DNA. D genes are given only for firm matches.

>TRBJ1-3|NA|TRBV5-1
CASTRGASGNTIYF
TGCGCCAGCACCCGGGGGGCGTCTGGAAACACCATATATTTT
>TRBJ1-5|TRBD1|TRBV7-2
CASSTDRVEPQHF
TGTGCCAGCAGCACGGACAGGGTTGAGCCCCAGCATTTT
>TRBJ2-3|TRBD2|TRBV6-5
CASSYSTSGGEDTQYF
TGTGCCAGCAGTTACTCGACTAGCGGGGGTGAGGATACGCAGTATTTT
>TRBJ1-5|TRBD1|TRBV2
CASSRDSGDNQPQHF
TGTGCCAGCTCCCGGGACAGCGGAGACAATCAGCCCCAGCATTTT
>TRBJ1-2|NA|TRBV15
CATSRDMRGMGYTF
TGTGCCACCAGCAGAGATATGAGAGGGATGGGCTACACCTTC
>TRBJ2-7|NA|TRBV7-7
CASSFAGGTYEQHF
NA
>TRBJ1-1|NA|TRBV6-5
CASSLRGDTEAFF
TGTGCCAGCAGCCTTAGAGGAGACACTGAAGCTTTCTTT
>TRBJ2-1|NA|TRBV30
CAWGPSTRGNEQFF
TGTGCCTGGGGGCCTTCAACCAGGGGCAATGAGCAGTTCTTC
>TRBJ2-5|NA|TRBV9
CASTPRGGDQETQYF
TGTGCCAGCACCCCCCGAGGGGGTGACCAAGAGACCCAGTACTTC
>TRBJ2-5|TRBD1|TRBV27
CASSFGQGQETQYF
TGTGCCAGCAGTTTTGGACAGGGGCAAGAGACCCAGTACTTC
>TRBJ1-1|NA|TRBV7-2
CARKQGNTEAFF
TGTGCCAGGAAACAGGGGAACACTGAAGCTTTCTTT
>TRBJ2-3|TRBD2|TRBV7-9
CASSPSGGNTDTQYF
TGTGCCAGCAGCCCGAGCGGGGGTAACACAGATACGCAGTATTTT
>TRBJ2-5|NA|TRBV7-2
CASSLQSGAETQYF
TGTGCCAGCAGCTTACAATCAGGGGCCGAGACCCAGTACTTC
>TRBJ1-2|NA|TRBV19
CASSIDRFNTANYGYTF
TGTGCCAGTAGTATAGATCGTTTCAACACCGCTAACTATGGCTACACCTTC
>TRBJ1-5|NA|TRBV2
CASSLERVRGQPQHF
TGTGCCAGCAGTCTGGAGAGGGTGCGCGGTCAGCCCCAGCATTTT
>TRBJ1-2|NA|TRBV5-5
CASSPDTAYGYTF
TGTGCCAGCAGCCCGGACACGGCCTATGGCTACACCTTC
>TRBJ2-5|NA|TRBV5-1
CASSLAGGRQETQYF
TGCGCCAGCAGCTTGGCTGGGGGCAGGCAAGAGACCCAGTACTTC
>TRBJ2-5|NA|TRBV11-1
CASSSLDGETQYF
TGTGCCAGCAGCTCGCTCGACGGGGAGACCCAGTACTTC
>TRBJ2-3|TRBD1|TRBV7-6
CASSRQGAGDTQYF
TGTGCCAGCAGCCGACAGGGGGCAGGGGATACGCAGTATTTT
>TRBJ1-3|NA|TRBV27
CASSLGQGRNTIYF
TGTGCCAGCAGTTTAGGGCAGGGGAGAAACACCATATATTTT
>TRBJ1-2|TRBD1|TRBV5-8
CASSLDPGTGYGYTF
TGTGCCAGCAGCTTGGACCCCGGGACAGGCTATGGCTACACCTTC
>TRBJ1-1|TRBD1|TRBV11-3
CASSAGQGAEAFF
TGTGCCAGCAGCGCAGGACAGGGAGCTGAAGCTTTCTTT
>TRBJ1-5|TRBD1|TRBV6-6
CASSPKQGADNQPQHF
TGTGCCAGCAGCCCGAAACAGGGGGCTGACAATCAGCCCCAGCATTTT
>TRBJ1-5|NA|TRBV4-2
CASSLTVYSNQPQHF
TGTGCCAGCAGCCTGACAGTTTATAGCAATCAGCCCCAGCATTTT
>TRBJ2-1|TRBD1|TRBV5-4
CASSPEDRVGNEQFF
TGTGCCAGCAGCCCGGAGGACAGGGTGGGGAATGAGCAGTTCTTC
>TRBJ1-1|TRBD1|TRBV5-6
CASSSDSGGRTEAFF
TGTGCCAGCAGCTCGGACTCAGGGGGTCGGACTGAAGCTTTCTTT
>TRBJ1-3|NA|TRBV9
CASSAGLSSGNTIYF
TGTGCCAGCAGCGCGGGACTGAGCTCTGGAAACACCATATATTTT
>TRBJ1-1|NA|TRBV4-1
CASSREVDTEAFF
TGCGCCAGCAGCCGTGAGGTGGACACTGAAGCTTTCTTT
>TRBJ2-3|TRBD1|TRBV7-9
CASSPDRGRSTDTQYF
TGTGCCAGCAGCCCCGACAGGGGTCGGAGCACAGATACGCAGTATTTT
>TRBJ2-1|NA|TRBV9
CASSGGVYYNEQFF
TGTGCCAGCAGCGGAGGAGTTTACTACAATGAGCAGTTCTTC
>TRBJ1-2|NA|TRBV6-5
CASRPDRYSYGYTF
TGTGCCAGTCGCCCCGACAGGTATTCTTATGGCTACACCTTC
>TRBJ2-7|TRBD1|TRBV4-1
CASSLSPDRTYEQYF
TGCGCCAGCAGCCTGTCGCCGGACAGGACCTACGAGCAGTACTTC
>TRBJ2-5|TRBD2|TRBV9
CASSVNPRTSGGQETQYF
TGTGCCAGCAGCGTAAACCCCCGGACTAGCGGGGGGCAAGAGACCCAGTACTTC
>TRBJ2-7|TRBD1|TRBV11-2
CASSSGQHYEQYF
TGTGCCAGCAGCTCGGGACAGCACTACGAGCAGTACTTC
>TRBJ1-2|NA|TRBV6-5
CASSYSPGDNYGYTF
TGTGCCAGCAGTTACTCGCCGGGAGATAACTATGGCTACACCTTC
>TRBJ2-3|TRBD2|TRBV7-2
CASSLEAGGPDTQYF
TGTGCCAGCAGCTTAGAAGCGGGGGGGCCCGATACGCAGTATTTT
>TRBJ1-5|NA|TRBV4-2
CASSSGAGLNQPQHF
TGTGCCAGCAGCTCCGGAGCAGGGCTGAATCAGCCCCAGCATTTT
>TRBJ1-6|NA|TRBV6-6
CASTDAAPLHF
TGTGCCAGCACCGACGCGGCACCCCTCCACTTT
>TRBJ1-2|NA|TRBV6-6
CASSSTEEHGYTF
TGTGCCAGCAGTTCGACAGAGGAGCATGGCTACACCTTC
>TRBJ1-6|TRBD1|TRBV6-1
CASSGWGQGNSPLHF
TGTGCCAGCAGTGGATGGGGACAGGGGAATTCACCCCTCCACTTT
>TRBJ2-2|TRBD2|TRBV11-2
CASSWKTVTSGESGELFF
TGTGCCAGCAGCTGGAAAACCGTGACTAGCGGTGAAAGCGGGGAGCTGTTTTTT
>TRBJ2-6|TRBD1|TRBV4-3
CASSQQTGSGANVLTF
TGCGCCAGCAGCCAACAGACAGGGAGTGGGGCCAACGTCCTGACTTTC
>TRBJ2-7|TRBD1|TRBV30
CAWSDDRGQVSYEQYF
TGTGCCTGGAGCGACGACAGGGGGCAAGTCTCCTACGAGCAGTACTTC
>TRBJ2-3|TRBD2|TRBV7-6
CASGVTSEDLGTQYF
TGTGCCAGCGGGGTGACTAGCGAGGACCTAGGTACGCAGTATTTT
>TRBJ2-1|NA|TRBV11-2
CASSTGQSSYNEQFF
TGTGCCAGCAGCACCGGACAGAGCTCCTACAATGAGCAGTTCTTC
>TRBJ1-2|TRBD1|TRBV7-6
CASSLGQVYGYTF
TGTGCCAGCAGCCTCGGACAGGTTTATGGCTACACCTTC
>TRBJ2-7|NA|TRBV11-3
CASSLRGNYEQYF
TGTGCCAGCAGTTTAAGGGGGAACTACGAGCAGTACTTC
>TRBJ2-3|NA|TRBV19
CASSIGQGMADTQYF
TGTGCCAGTAGTATAGGGCAGGGGATGGCAGATACGCAGTATTTT
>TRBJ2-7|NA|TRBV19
CASSLRGFTYEQYF
TGTGCCAGTAGTCTAAGGGGTTTTACCTACGAGCAGTACTTC
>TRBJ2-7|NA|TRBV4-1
CASSQERGGVNEQYF
TGCGCCAGCAGCCAAGAAAGAGGGGGGGTGAACGAGCAGTACTTC
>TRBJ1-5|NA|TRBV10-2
CASRETGWNQPQHF
TGCGCCAGCAGGGAAACAGGGTGGAATCAGCCCCAGCATTTT
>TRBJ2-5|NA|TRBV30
CAWSREVTWLETQYF
TGTGCCTGGAGTAGGGAGGTCACGTGGTTAGAGACCCAGTACTTC
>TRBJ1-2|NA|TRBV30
CAWSGSGALGYTF
TGTGCCTGGAGTGGGTCAGGGGCTTTGGGCTACACCTTC
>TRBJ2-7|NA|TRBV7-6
CASSLDSSWVYEQYF
TGTGCCAGCAGCTTAGACTCTAGCTGGGTCTACGAGCAGTACTTC